The rows below give T cell receptor beta chains drawn from one sample of a study of T cell changes during pregnancy in multiple sclerosis. Profiling relied on immunoSEQ multiplex PCR, and the TCRdb table lists in-frame clones only, not all of them. Here the sample spans some 35,000 clones, roughly nine tenths being singletons. Material: CD4+ T cells from peripheral blood mononuclear cells, obtained after pregnancy. The receptors here all came from a female donor in good health, enrolled as a control in a pregnancy study. Both conserved end residues are part of each CDR3. Clone sizes are given selectively: once, few, many, or a class where the clone is expanded.

clone_size | v_call | cdr3_aa
NA | TRBV19 | CASSPGTSGSWGNEQFF
once | TRBV27 | CASSLRVGPQETQYF
NA | TRBV9 | CASSVGSSGANVLTF
NA | TRBV19 | CASSMTAGGRTDTQYF
NA | TRBV6-5 | CASSNPGQGVGYTF
NA | TRBV19 | CASSIVQGTTNEKLFF
NA | TRBV10-3 | CAISDRVDSPLHF
NA | TRBV6-6 | CASKSISAGQNIQYF
NA | TRBV11-2 | CASSLNRGPYEQYF
NA | TRBV7-9 | CASSKPGQGRVIQYF
NA | TRBV21-1 | CASSKGVASDTEAFF
NA | TRBV5-4 | CASSLAPSGGLTDTQYF
once | TRBV9 | CASRPRTANTEAFF
NA | TRBV7-3 | CASSQLAGEVNEQFF
NA | TRBV4-1 | CASSHDPGTGKDEQFF
NA | TRBV5-4 | CASRNTGGHTEAFF
NA | TRBV15 | CATSRAGNTGELFF
NA | TRBV5-1 | CASRAGHEQYF
NA | TRBV7-8 | CASSFETVLSSGANVLTF
NA | TRBV14 | CASSPGDGTGVNTEAFF
few | TRBV11-2 | CASSSSDRGDYEQYF
NA | TRBV5-1 | CASKPLGGNYEQYF
NA | TRBV5-4 | CASNQAGGEQYF
NA | TRBV10-2 | CASSDPGQGVGLYNSPLHF
NA | TRBV7-3 | CASSLTRNSYNEQFF
NA | TRBV2 | CASREGLAGARDTQYF
NA | TRBV27 | CASRLESGHNQPQHF
NA | TRBV28 | CASSSLAGGPYEQYF
NA | TRBV5-1 | CASRTRGGSNTEAFF
NA | TRBV27 | CASSPSGTANTGELFF
few | TRBV10-1 | CASSDNKSVMNTEAFF
few | TRBV28 | CASRTSGEQPQHF
NA | TRBV28 | CASSTRLLGLGATGELFF
NA | TRBV19 | CASSEGVGSPLHF